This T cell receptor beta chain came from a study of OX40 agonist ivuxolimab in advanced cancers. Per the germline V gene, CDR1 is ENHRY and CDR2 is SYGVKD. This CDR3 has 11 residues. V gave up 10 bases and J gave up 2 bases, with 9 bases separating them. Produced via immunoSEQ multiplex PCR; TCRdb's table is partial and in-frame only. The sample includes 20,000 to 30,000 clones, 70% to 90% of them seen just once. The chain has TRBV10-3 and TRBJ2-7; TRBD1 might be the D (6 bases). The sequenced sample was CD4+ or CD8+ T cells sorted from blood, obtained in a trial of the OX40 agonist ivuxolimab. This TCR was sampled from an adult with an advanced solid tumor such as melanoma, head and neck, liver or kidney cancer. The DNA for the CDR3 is TGTGCCACCGGGACAACCTACGAGCAGTACTTC. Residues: CATGTTYEQYF.